One sample yielded the 10 T cell receptor beta chains listed below, sequenced in a study of T cell repertoires in cytomegalovirus infection. For these receptors, no antigen is known. Each CDR3 protein is one row after TCRdb ran MiXCR on the reads. The sample comprises 450,000 to 600,000 distinct CDR3 sequences, roughly 46% of which are singletons, and 35% to 50% rests with the top ten. The sample in question was cultured PBMCs, obtained from culture after CMV antigen stimulation. These receptor sequences come from a human donor in good health (CMV status not recorded). Some clones in this sample may be carry-over from other donors' samples.

The chain links TRBV7-2 to TRBJ2-1, with TRBD1 matching 9 bases. J gave up 3 bases and V 0 bases, and 12 bases lay outside the gene matches. There are 19 residues in the CDR3. In germline, CDR1 is SGHTA, CDR2 FQGNSA. CDR3 in DNA: TGTGCCAGCAGCTTAGCCGGGGGTCTGACGGGACAGGGCTACAATGAGCAGTTCTTC. Its protein is CASSLAGGLTGQGYNEQFF.

The chain joins TRBV7-8 to TRBJ2-4; D is unresolved. The CDR3 is 16 residues long. Trimming took 4 bases from V and 0 from J, leaving 13 bases between them. Per germline, CDR1 SGHVS and CDR2 FQNEAQ. CDR3 sequence reads: CASSSGPGAAKNIQYF. As DNA, the CDR3 is TGTGCCAGCAGCTCCGGGCCGGGTGCAGCCAAAAACATTCAGTACTTC. The complete variable domain, with remaining parts taken from reference TRBV7-8 and TRBJ2-4, reads GAGVSQSPRYKVAKRGQDVALRCDPISGHVSLFWYQQALGQGPEFLTYFQNEAQLDKSGLPSDRFFAERPEGSVSTLKIQRTQQEDSAVYLCASSSGPGAAKNIQYFGAGTRLSVL.

This clonotype was observed a handful of times. V usage is TRBV7-2 and J usage is TRBJ2-5; D perhaps matches TRBD2 (6 bases). CDR3 length: 14 amino acids. The V end lost 3 bases, the J end lost 7 bases, and 15 bases lay between the germline ends. Germline V lookup: CDR1 SGHTA, CDR2 FQGNSA. The CDR3 loop is CASSFSGFGGTQYF. The CDR3 DNA reads as TGTGCCAGCAGCTTCTCGGGGTTCGGGGGGACCCAGTACTTC.

V and J are TRBV20-1 and TRBJ1-1; D possibly corresponds to TRBD1 (5 bases). The CDR3 consists of 14 residues. Trimming took off 3 bases at V and 4 bases at J, with 15 bases between the two ends. Germline V gene lookup returns CDR1 DFQATT and CDR2 SNEGSKA (reference sequence). CDR3 DNA sequence: TGCAGTGCTAGGGATAGAGGGGACGGCACTGAAGCTTTCTTT. It codes for CSARDRGDGTEAFF.

The J gene is TRBJ2-1, the V gene TRBV20-1; perhaps TRBD1 as D (5 bases). CDR1 DFQATT and CDR2 SNEGSKA come from the germline V gene (reference sequence). The ends were cut back, 6 bases at V and 7 bases at J, with 16 bases in the middle. The CDR3 length is 13 residues. The CDR3 region has the DNA TGCAGTGCAGTTACAGGCGGATGGAATGAGCAGTTCTTC. It specifies CSAVTGGWNEQFF.

The V and J genes are TRBV10-3 and TRBJ1-2, with D hard to call. Germline CDR1 is ENHRY and CDR2 is SYGVKD. This CDR3 is 13 amino acids long. V shed 2 bases and J shed 3 bases, with 7 bases lying between them. The CDR3 is CAISEGRYYGYTF. The DNA for the CDR3 is TGTGCCATCAGTGAGGGTCGCTACTATGGCTACACCTTC.

The chain carries TRBV10-2 and TRBJ1-5, with a tentative D call TRBD1 (5 bases). V was pared by 8 bases and J by 0 bases, with 11 bases between. Germline V gene lookup returns CDR1 WSHSY and CDR2 SAAADI. CDR3 length equals 14 residues. CDR3 in amino acids: CASRQKYSNQPQHF. CDR3 sequence (DNA): TGCGCCAGCCGACAGAAATATAGCAATCAGCCCCAGCATTTT.

The chain is built from TRBV7-9 and TRBJ2-1; D gene unclear. The V end was cut by 4 bases, the J end by 8 bases, with 15 bases between. Germline CDR1 SEHNR, CDR2 FQNEAQ (reference sequence). CDR3 length: 14 amino acids. This CDR3 reads CASSSTRPWDEQFF. The CDR3 DNA reads as TGTGCCAGCAGCTCCACACGGCCTTGGGATGAGCAGTTCTTC. Full variable domain (outside the CDR3, taken from reference TRBV7-9 and TRBJ2-1): DTGVSQNPRHKITKRGQNVTFRCDPISEHNRLYWYRQTLGQGPEFLTYFQNEAQLEKSRLLSDRFSAERPKGSFSTLEIQRTEQGDSAMYLCASSSTRPWDEQFFGPGTRLTVL.

This clonotype came up a few times. The chain recombines TRBV7-2 with TRBJ2-2; D gene ambiguous. CDR1 is SGHTA, CDR2 FQGNSA, per germline. This CDR3 comprises 15 residues. V was pared by 2 bases and J by 0 bases, with 7 bases between. CDR3 in DNA: TGTGCCAGCAGCTTATTGGGGTCGAACACCGGGGAGCTGTTTTTT. The encoded protein is CASSLLGSNTGELFF.

V and J are TRBV7-6 and TRBJ2-3, with 11 bases that match TRBD2. Germline V gives CDR1 SGHVS, CDR2 FNYEAQ. This CDR3 spans 19 amino acids. Trimming cost V 2 bases and J 1 base; bases outside gene matches: 11. The CDR3 is CASSLSPSGGPGGTDTQYF. CDR3 nucleotides: TGTGCCAGCAGCTTATCTCCTAGCGGGGGGCCGGGGGGCACAGATACGCAGTATTTT.